This T cell receptor beta chain stems from a study of blood T cells in healthy people across ages. Per sample, at least 5 micrograms of total RNA were extracted. CDR1 and CDR2 (germline): MNHEY, SVGAGI. The CDR3 is 15 residues long. The V gene end was trimmed by 2 bases and the J gene end by 9 bases; junction bases not matched to a gene: 3. This clonotype was recorded many times. Its antigen is not identified. The authors ran a second PCR of about 6 to 12 cycles using a sample-barcoded 5' primer and a J-beta primer mix. Tagging of each cDNA molecule was performed by a template-switch adaptor with 12 random nucleotides. One entry per CDR3 protein, called by TCRdb with MiXCR from the 5' RACE reads. The sample contains 850,000 or so distinct CDR3 sequences, less than 35% of which appear only once. Study-wide results and caveats: The unsorted PBMCs prevented any conclusive comparison of naive versus antigen-experienced cells.

The source material was blood. The TCR comes from an elderly woman in good health. This chain uses TRBV6-5 with TRBJ1-6; 11 bases map to TRBD1. The CDR3 DNA is TGTGCCAGCAGTTACAAAGGGACAGGGGGTTCACCCCTCCACTTT. This translates into CASSYKGTGGSPLHF.